Following are 30 T cell receptor beta chains from one sample sequenced in a study of shared clonotypes between healthy human individuals. Naive CD8 cells comprised CD45RO-negative, CCR7-positively selected cells, excluding terminally differentiated effector memory CD45RA+ cells. The assay was immunoSEQ multiplex PCR, and TCRdb's table has in-frame clones only and misses some. The sample lists roughly 1,800,000 clones; over 85% were seen once. Sequences were obtained from naive CD8+ T cells sorted from blood. The receptors derive from a man between 18 and 29 years old in good health.

Comment on this clone: This specimen includes other DNA sequences encoding the same CDR3. The V and J genes are TRBV27 and TRBJ2-1; D possibly corresponds to TRBD2 (6 bases). The CDR3 has 13 amino acids. Trimming took 3 bases from V and 6 from J, leaving 9 bases between them. Per the germline V gene, CDR1 is MNHEY and CDR2 is SMNVEV (reference sequence). The CDR3 DNA follows: TGTGCCAGCAGTTTCGCCGGGGGCAATGAGCAGTTCTTC. Translated, it gives CASSFAGGNEQFF.

The chain combines TRBV5-1 with TRBJ2-2; D perhaps matches TRBD1 (5 bases). Between the trimmed V and J ends, which lost 0 bases and 4 bases, there was a span of 10 bases. This CDR3 is 15 amino acids long. CDR1 is SGHRS and CDR2 is YFSETQ in the germline V gene. CDR3 nucleotides: TGCGCCAGCAGCTTGGCCGGCCAGGGCACCGGGGAGCTGTTTTTT. Encoded protein: CASSLAGQGTGELFF. The variable domain in full, completed from reference TRBV5-1 and TRBJ2-2, reads KAGVTQTPRYLIKTRGQQVTLSCSPISGHRSVSWYQQTPGQGLQFLFEYFSETQRNKGNFPGRFSGRQFSNSRSEMNVSTLELGDSALYLCASSLAGQGTGELFFGEGSRLTVL.

The chain employs TRBV7-6 and TRBJ2-5, with 7 positions matching TRBD2. The CDR3 consists of 15 residues. V was pared by 1 base and J by 2 bases, with 4 bases of the junction left unmatched. Germline V gives CDR1 SGHVS, CDR2 FNYEAQ. The CDR3 here is CASSLGGGSQETQYF. The CDR3 DNA reads as TGTGCCAGCAGCTTAGGGGGCGGGAGTCAAGAGACCCAGTACTTC.

The CDR3 DNA sequence: TGTGCCAGCAGCGGGACTAGCCCTTACAATGAGCAGTTCTTC. Amino acid sequence: CASSGTSPYNEQFF. V usage is TRBV6-5 and J usage is TRBJ2-1, with 9 positions matching TRBD2. CDR1 and CDR2 from the germline V gene are MNHEY and SVGAGI. The ends lost 6 bases at V and 4 bases at J; junction bases unmatched: 4. This CDR3 comprises 14 residues.

The V gene is TRBV28, the J gene TRBJ2-7; 8 bases align to TRBD2. The CDR3 loop spans 13 amino acids. The V segment lost 6 bases and the J segment 2 bases; nucleotides outside the gene matches: 3. Germline assignment: CDR1 MDHEN and CDR2 SYDVKM. CDR3 region: CASSPGRAYEQYF. CDR3 DNA sequence: TGTGCCAGCAGCCCCGGGAGGGCCTACGAGCAGTACTTC.

This chain joins TRBV7-3 and TRBJ2-6, with D possibly matching TRBD2 (6 bases). V lost 4 bases, J lost 4 bases, and 29 bases lay in between. Germline-derived CDR1 and CDR2 are SGHTA and FQGTGA. The CDR3 totals 21 residues. Written as DNA, the CDR3 is TGTGCCAGCAGCTCCTACCCCCCGTGGGCTAGCGATGGGGCCGGGGCCAACGTCCTGACTTTC. It is translated as CASSSYPPWASDGAGANVLTF.

The chain carries TRBV9 and TRBJ2-7; 9 nucleotides match TRBD1. With 4 bases clipped from V and 2 bases from J, the junction kept 7 bases outside the gene matches. The CDR3 consists of 15 residues. Looked up from germline, CDR1 is SGDLS and CDR2 is YYNGEE. CDR3 in amino acids: CASSHGQGRTYEQYF. The CDR3 nucleotides are TGTGCCAGCAGCCACGGACAGGGGAGGACCTACGAGCAGTACTTC.

This chain joins TRBV28 and TRBJ1-5, with 10 bases matching TRBD1. This CDR3 has 15 amino acids. The V segment lost 6 bases and the J segment 6 bases; nucleotides outside the gene matches: 8. CDR1 is MDHEN and CDR2 is SYDVKM in the germline V gene. The chain's CDR3 is CASSPGTGVFQPQHF. As DNA, the CDR3 is TGTGCCAGCAGCCCCGGGACAGGGGTCTTTCAGCCCCAGCATTTT.

The chain employs TRBV2 and TRBJ1-1, with D possibly TRBD1 on 5 matching bases. The CDR3 covers 14 residues. CDR1 is SNHLY, CDR2 FYNNEI, per germline. V lost 7 bases and J 3 bases, leaving 15 bases between the germline ends. The CDR3: CASMNRWSDTEAFF. As DNA, the CDR3 is TGTGCCAGCATGAACAGGTGGTCGGACACTGAAGCTTTCTTT. Filled out from reference TRBV2 and TRBJ1-1, the complete variable domain reads EPEVTQTPSHQVTQMGQEVILRCVPISNHLYFYWYRQILGQKVEFLVSFYNNEISEKSEIFDDQFSVERPDGSNFTLKIRSTKLEDSAMYFCASMNRWSDTEAFFGQGTRLTVV.

The chain is built from TRBV4-3 and TRBJ2-2; D may match TRBD1 or TRBD2 (5 bases each). The CDR3 spans 15 residues. V gave up 0 bases and J gave up 4 bases, with 9 bases separating them. Germline V gene data show CDR1 as LGHNA and CDR2 as YSLEER. The CDR3: CASSQENGATGELFF. CDR3 coding DNA: TGCGCCAGCAGCCAAGAGAACGGGGCCACCGGGGAGCTGTTTTTT.

The CDR3, as DNA: TGTGCCAGTAGTGACCTAACGGGCACCGGGGAGCTGTTTTTT. Protein: CASSDLTGTGELFF. The rearrangement joins TRBV6-5 to TRBJ2-2; D gene uncertain. Trimming left V 9 bases short and J 4 bases short, with 15 bases between. The germline V gene has CDR1 MNHEY and CDR2 SVGAGI. CDR3 size: 14 residues.

The rearrangement joins TRBV29-1 to TRBJ2-1, with TRBD1 as a possible D gene (5 bases). V was pared by 4 bases and J by 5 bases, with 12 bases between. Germline V CDR1 and CDR2: SQVTM, ANQGSEA. There are 13 residues in the CDR3. CDR3 loop: CSVGTGYDNEQFF. The CDR3 DNA is TGCAGCGTTGGTACAGGCTACGACAATGAGCAGTTCTTC.

The chain is built from TRBV7-9 and TRBJ1-1; no clear D gene. The CDR3 contains 14 residues. Trimming pared 0 bases from V and 0 bases from J, leaving 5 bases between. Germline V lookup: CDR1 SEHNR, CDR2 FQNEAQ (reference sequence). The CDR3 loop is CASSLAQMNTEAFF. In nucleotides, the CDR3 is TGTGCCAGCAGCTTAGCACAGATGAACACTGAAGCTTTCTTT.

The chain combines TRBV13 with TRBJ1-5; D is unclear. The CDR3 loop spans 16 amino acids. V was shortened by 0 bases and J by 2 bases, with 11 bases between the two germline ends. The germline V gene encodes CDR1 PRHDT and CDR2 FYEKMQ (reference sequence). This chain's CDR3 is CASSLGGWGGNQPQHF. Here the CDR3 DNA reads TGTGCCAGCAGCTTAGGTGGCTGGGGTGGCAATCAGCCCCAGCATTTT.

This CDR3 reads CASSPLEGNYGYTF. Written as DNA, the CDR3 is TGCGCCAGCAGCCCCCTAGAAGGGAACTATGGCTACACCTTC. J is TRBJ1-2 and V is TRBV4-1, with D uncertain. Germline V gives CDR1 MGHRA, CDR2 YSYEKL. The CDR3 is 14 residues long. Trimming pared 4 bases from V and 2 bases from J, leaving 11 bases between.

The V call is TRBV27, the J call TRBJ2-3; no clear D gene. The CDR3 is 12 amino acids. Germline V gene sequence: CDR1 MNHEY, CDR2 SMNVEV (reference sequence). Deletions cut 9 bases from V and 6 bases from J, with 13 bases between. CDR3 sequence (DNA): TGTGCCAGTTTGGACCGGAAGGATACGCAGTATTTT. Translation gives CASLDRKDTQYF.

The V gene is TRBV5-4, the J gene TRBJ1-4, with D unclear. The V gene's germline CDR1 is SGHNT and CDR2 YYREEE (reference sequence). Trimming took 2 bases from V and 0 from J, leaving 11 bases between them. The CDR3 loop spans 16 amino acids. CDR3 region: CASSFEQPSTNEKLFF. DNA of the CDR3: TGTGCCAGCAGCTTTGAACAGCCCTCAACTAATGAAAAACTGTTTTTT.

This sequence joins TRBV9 and TRBJ2-2; 10 bases are shared with TRBD1. The CDR3 is made up of 17 amino acids. Germline values: CDR1 SGDLS, CDR2 YYNGEE. J lost 2 bases, V lost 4 bases, and 8 bases had no gene match. The CDR3 spells CASSPTGTGANTGELFF. As DNA, the CDR3 is TGTGCCAGCAGCCCAACCGGGACAGGGGCTAACACCGGGGAGCTGTTTTTT.

For this clone: Other DNA sequences of this sample code for an identical CDR3. This chain joins TRBV2 and TRBJ2-5, with D perhaps TRBD1 (5 bases). Deletions cut 3 bases from V and 4 bases from J, with 9 bases between. CDR1 and CDR2 (germline): SNHLY, FYNNEI. The CDR3 is 13 amino acids. The CDR3 here is CASSDLGRETQYF. For the CDR3, the DNA is TGTGCCAGCAGTGACTTGGGGCGAGAGACCCAGTACTTC. Full variable domain (rest looked up from reference TRBV2 and TRBJ2-5): EPEVTQTPSHQVTQMGQEVILRCVPISNHLYFYWYRQILGQKVEFLVSFYNNEISEKSEIFDDQFSVERPDGSNFTLKIRSTKLEDSAMYFCASSDLGRETQYFGPGTRLLVL.

The rearrangement uses TRBV4-1 and TRBJ1-4; 10 bases are shared with TRBD1. The CDR3 spans 15 residues. V gave up 0 bases and J gave up 7 bases; unmatched junction bases: 2. CDR1 is MGHRA and CDR2 is YSYEKL in the germline V gene. The CDR3 coding sequence is TGCGCCAGCAGCCAAGATGGGGACAGGGGTGAAAAACTGTTTTTT. Protein: CASSQDGDRGEKLFF.

The chain joins TRBV9 to TRBJ1-3; 7 bases match TRBD1. The CDR3 length is 14 residues. CDR1 is SGDLS and CDR2 is YYNGEE in the germline V gene. Trimming removed 4 bases from V and 2 bases from J; junction bases left unmatched: 3. CDR3 amino acids: CASSPGTAGNTIYF. CDR3 DNA: TGTGCCAGCAGCCCGGGGACAGCTGGAAACACCATATATTTT.

The chain joins TRBV10-3 to TRBJ2-1, with D maybe TRBD1 (5 bases). Trimming cost V 2 bases and J 7 bases, with 18 bases left between them. The CDR3 totals 16 residues. Germline assignment: CDR1 ENHRY and CDR2 SYGVKD. The CDR3 spells CAISEEQSRVGNEQFF. In DNA, the CDR3 is TGTGCCATCAGTGAGGAGCAAAGCAGGGTCGGGAATGAGCAGTTCTTC.

With regard to this clone: Other nucleotide sequences from this sample produce the same CDR3. The gene calls are TRBV27 and TRBJ2-7, with D maybe TRBD1 (6 bases). V was shortened by 6 bases and J by 0 bases, with 9 bases between the two germline ends. Germline V gene sequence: CDR1 MNHEY, CDR2 SMNVEV (reference sequence). This CDR3 comprises 13 residues. CDR3 bases: TGTGCCAGCAGCTCCAGGGGCTCCTACGAGCAGTACTTC. Translated: CASSSRGSYEQYF.

The rearrangement uses TRBV5-5 and TRBJ1-2, with a weak D call TRBD1 (5 bases). Germline V lookup: CDR1 SGHKS, CDR2 YYEKEE (reference sequence). V was cut by 3 bases and J by 8 bases, with 23 bases left in between. The CDR3 length is 16 residues. In DNA, the CDR3 is TGTGCCAGCAGCTCTTTCCGGGACGGGGAGGGTGTGGGCTACACCTTC. Amino acid sequence: CASSSFRDGEGVGYTF.

CDR3 sequence reads: CASSGDNSGNTIYF. CDR3 in DNA: TGTGCCAGCAGCGGGGACAACTCTGGAAACACCATATATTTT. V usage is TRBV9 and J usage is TRBJ1-3, with D maybe TRBD1 (6 bases). The CDR3 length is 14 residues. The germline V and J ends were trimmed by 3 bases and 0 bases, with 7 bases remaining between them. Germline V gives CDR1 SGDLS, CDR2 YYNGEE.

The J gene is TRBJ2-1, the V gene TRBV4-1, with 9 nucleotides matching TRBD2. This CDR3 contains 14 residues. Germline V lookup: CDR1 MGHRA, CDR2 YSYEKL. The J segment lost 3 bases and the V segment lost 6 bases, leaving 3 bases of the junction unmatched. The CDR3 nucleotides read TGCGCCAGCAGGGAGCGGGAGGTCTACAATGAGCAGTTCTTC. As protein: CASREREVYNEQFF.

The count of this clone is one. The genes are TRBV4-3 and TRBJ1-4; 7 bases are shared with TRBD1. Germline CDR1 LGHNA, CDR2 YSLEER. The junction had 9 bases not matched to a gene; V was cut back by 1 base and J by 7 bases. The CDR3 is 16 amino acids. CDR3 sequence reads: CASSQVRGPAGEKLFF. The CDR3 nucleotides read TGCGCCAGCAGCCAAGTAAGGGGGCCGGCGGGTGAAAAACTGTTTTTT.

The J gene is TRBJ2-3, the V gene TRBV10-3; D gene unclear. Trimming pared 0 bases from V and 4 bases from J, leaving 8 bases between. The CDR3 has 14 residues. Germline V gene lookup returns CDR1 ENHRY and CDR2 SYGVKD. In DNA, the CDR3 is TGTGCCATCAGTGAGTCCATCTCCGCAGATACGCAGTATTTT. The encoded protein is CAISESISADTQYF.

The chain combines TRBV9 with TRBJ2-1, with D hard to call. V dropped 0 bases and J dropped 5 bases, with 9 bases sitting between them. The CDR3 is 14 amino acids. CDR1 and CDR2 from the germline V gene are SGDLS and YYNGEE. The CDR3 loop reads CASSVAIGHNEQFF. The CDR3 bases are TGTGCCAGCAGCGTAGCAATTGGCCACAATGAGCAGTTCTTC.

The CDR3 is CATSRFPDFSHTGELFF. The DNA for the CDR3 is TGTGCCACCAGCAGATTCCCCGACTTTAGTCACACCGGGGAGCTGTTTTTT. The chain has TRBV15 and TRBJ2-2; D unclear. The V gene's germline CDR1 is LNHNV and CDR2 YYDKDF (reference sequence). The CDR3 spans 17 residues. Trimming removed 2 bases at V and 3 bases at J, with 16 bases between. Based on the CDR3 plus reference TRBV15 and TRBJ2-2, the full variable domain is DAMVIQNPRYQVTQFGKPVTLSCSQTLNHNVMYWYQQKSSQAPKLLFHYYDKDFNNEADTPDNFQSRRPNTSFCFLDIRSPGLGDTAMYLCATSRFPDFSHTGELFFGEGSRLTVL.